Listed here are 23 T cell receptor beta chains from one sample, sequenced in a study of shared clonotypes between healthy human individuals. TCRdb keeps only in-frame clones here, not all; method: immunoSEQ multiplex PCR. The sample shows 1.6 million or so clones, 95% to 97% of them seen only once. The sample comprised naive CD4+ T cells sorted from blood. Subset here: CD45RA+ positively selected. The receptors stem from a man aged 25 to 45 in good health.

This chain joins TRBV5-1 and TRBJ2-3; possibly TRBD2 for D (6 bases). From germline, CDR1 is SGHRS and CDR2 YFSETQ. V was cut by 4 bases and J by 2 bases, with 20 bases left in between. This CDR3 has 17 residues. CDR3 sequence: CASSLQGGFFDTDTQYF. In DNA form, the CDR3 reads TGCGCCAGCAGCCTTCAGGGAGGATTCTTCGACACAGATACGCAGTATTTT.

This sequence joins TRBV7-9 and TRBJ2-7, with a tentative D call TRBD2 (5 bases). The CDR3 spans 13 residues. Germline V gives CDR1 SEHNR, CDR2 FQNEAQ (reference sequence). The V end lost 5 bases, the J end lost 2 bases, and 10 bases lay between the germline ends. The CDR3 loop is CASSLPSTYEQYF. Written as DNA, the CDR3 is TGTGCCAGCAGCCTCCCTAGCACCTACGAGCAGTACTTC.

The chain has TRBV28 and TRBJ2-7; 8 positions agree with TRBD1. The CDR3 has 14 amino acids. V was pared by 6 bases and J by 7 bases, with 11 bases of the junction left unmatched. Germline V CDR1 and CDR2: MDHEN, SYDVKM. The CDR3 sequence is CASRDRGTPAEQYF. The DNA of the CDR3 is TGTGCCAGCAGAGACAGGGGCACCCCCGCGGAGCAGTACTTC.

The chain has TRBV2 and TRBJ1-2, with D possibly being TRBD1 (6 bases). V lost 7 bases and J 7 bases, leaving 16 bases between the germline ends. Germline V lookup: CDR1 SNHLY, CDR2 FYNNEI. The CDR3 is made up of 13 amino acids. DNA of the CDR3: TGTGCCAGCACCCGAATAGGGGGGACTGGCTACACCTTC. It codes for CASTRIGGTGYTF.

The rearrangement joins TRBV4-1 to TRBJ1-5; D call uncertain. Looked up from germline, CDR1 is MGHRA and CDR2 is YSYEKL. The CDR3 loop spans 16 amino acids. V was cut by 1 base and J by 0 bases, with 10 bases left in between. CDR3 region: CASSQVGSLSNQPQHF. CDR3 nucleotide sequence: TGCGCCAGCAGCCAAGTTGGGTCACTTAGCAATCAGCCCCAGCATTTT.

V usage is TRBV23-1 and J usage is TRBJ1-1; D is unresolved. TRBV23-1 is flagged as an ORF with uncertain function. This CDR3 comprises 8 residues. V was pared by 9 bases and J by 7 bases, with 3 bases between. The CDR3 loop reads CARSEAFF. Written as DNA, the CDR3 is TGCGCCAGGAGTGAAGCTTTCTTT.

About this clone: Germline is not matched at one junction end, which may reflect a read error. This chain joins TRBV2 and TRBJ1-5; no clear D. Germline V gene lookup returns CDR1 SNHLY and CDR2 FYNNEI. The CDR3 loop spans 12 amino acids. The CDR3 nucleotides are TGTGCCAGCAGAAACTCGGGCCCCTATACTCTTTTT. Its translation: CASRNSGPYTLF.

A remark on this clone: The conserved final phenylalanine or tryptophan is absent from the CDR3, which likely points to a read error. It is unclear where the CDR3 begins or ends on the DNA, so no DNA is shown, and the CDR3 is as TCRdb lists it. The J gene is TRBJ2-3, the V gene TRBV5-4; the table assigns TRBD2, which was not confirmed against the DNA. Including both end residues, the CDR3 is 15 amino acids long. Germline V gene data show CDR1 as SGHNT and CDR2 as YYREEE (reference sequence). The CDR3 sequence is CASSLIQRTSGSWVV.

The rearrangement uses TRBV2 and TRBJ2-1; 7 bases line up with TRBD1. With V trimmed by 6 bases and J by 5 bases, 4 bases remained unmatched. The CDR3 spans 13 residues. Germline assignment: CDR1 SNHLY and CDR2 FYNNEI. DNA of the CDR3: TGTGCCAGCAGGGGGGACAGAAACAATGAGCAGTTCTTC. This translates into CASRGDRNNEQFF.

This chain joins TRBV5-6 and TRBJ1-5; D may be TRBD1 (5 bases). The V gene lost 4 bases and the J gene lost 4 bases, with 15 bases spanning the gap. There are 15 residues in the CDR3. Germline CDR1 and CDR2: SGHDT and YYEEEE. CDR3 amino acids: CASSLLATENQPQHF. CDR3 DNA: TGTGCCAGCAGCCTGTTGGCGACAGAAAATCAGCCCCAGCATTTT. The full variable domain, with the rest looked up from reference TRBV5-6 and TRBJ1-5, is DAGVTQSPTHLIKTRGQQVTLRCSPKSGHDTVSWYQQALGQGPQFIFQYYEEEERQRGNFPDRFSGHQFPNYSSELNVNALLLGDSALYLCASSLLATENQPQHFGDGTRLSIL.

This clone showed up just once. V is TRBV11-2 and J is TRBJ1-3; D unresolved. The V gene lost 2 bases and the J gene lost 2 bases, with 10 bases spanning the gap. Germline V CDR1 and CDR2: SGHAT, FQNNGV. This CDR3 has 15 amino acids. The CDR3: CASSLLAVAGNTIYF. DNA of the CDR3: TGTGCCAGCAGCTTACTGGCGGTGGCTGGAAACACCATATATTTT.

The chain carries TRBV20-1 and TRBJ2-3, with D possibly matching TRBD1 (5 bases). Germline V gives CDR1 DFQATT, CDR2 SNEGSKA (reference sequence). CDR3 length equals 11 residues. V lost 4 bases and J 5 bases, leaving 7 bases between the germline ends. The CDR3 bases are TGCAGTGCTATAAGGGGAGATACGCAGTATTTT. Translation: CSAIRGDTQYF.

The rearrangement links TRBV6-5 to TRBJ2-7, with a tentative D call TRBD1 (6 bases). Looked up from germline, CDR1 is MNHEY and CDR2 is SVGAGI. This CDR3 region has 14 residues. V was cut by 4 bases and J by 2 bases, with 12 bases left in between. CDR3 sequence: CASSSQGTAYEQYF. In nucleotides, the CDR3 is TGTGCCAGCAGTTCCCAGGGGACCGCCTACGAGCAGTACTTC.

The gene calls are TRBV9 and TRBJ2-3; D is unresolved. CDR1 and CDR2 from the germline V gene are SGDLS and YYNGEE. The CDR3 is 14 amino acids. With 4 bases removed from V and 4 bases from J, the gap between germline ends came to 13 bases. CDR3 region: CASSTRPDPDTQYF. The CDR3 region has the DNA TGTGCCAGCAGCACCCGCCCGGATCCAGATACGCAGTATTTT.

This chain links TRBV11-2 with TRBJ2-1; 11 bases are shared with TRBD2. The CDR3 consists of 14 residues. CDR1 and CDR2 from the germline V gene are SGHAT and FQNNGV. With 5 bases clipped from V and 4 bases from J, the junction kept 1 base outside the gene matches. The CDR3 loop is CASSGTSGYNEQFF. The CDR3 DNA follows: TGTGCCAGCAGCGGGACTAGCGGTTACAATGAGCAGTTCTTC.

The CDR3 is CASSYSRVGRSYEQYF. The DNA of the CDR3 is TGTGCCAGCAGTTACTCGAGGGTAGGGCGCTCCTACGAGCAGTACTTC. The rearrangement uses TRBV6-5 and TRBJ2-7; perhaps TRBD2 as D (5 bases). Trimming stripped 0 bases from V and 0 bases from J, with 12 bases between. Germline CDR1 MNHEY, CDR2 SVGAGI. CDR3 length equals 16 residues.

Comments on this clone: This sample also contains other DNA sequences that code for the same CDR3. This sequence joins TRBV11-2 and TRBJ2-7; 15 positions match TRBD2. The CDR3 has 19 amino acids. The trim removed 5 bases at V and 3 bases at J, leaving 14 bases unmatched. Germline V CDR1 and CDR2: SGHAT, FQNNGV. In DNA, the CDR3 is TGTGCCAGCAGCCCCCTGGGTGGACTAGCGGGAGGGCGTCTCTACGAGCAGTACTTC. It encodes CASSPLGGLAGGRLYEQYF.

The genes are TRBV27 and TRBJ2-3; 10 bases fit TRBD2. Germline V gene data show CDR1 as MNHEY and CDR2 as SMNVEV (reference sequence). J was trimmed by 5 bases and V by 7 bases; bases with no gene match: 12. This CDR3 comprises 16 residues. DNA for the CDR3: TGTGCCAGCAAGCACGCGAGCGGGAGGGCAGGAGATACGCAGTATTTT. Protein: CASKHASGRAGDTQYF.

A word on this clone: This same CDR3 is encoded by further DNA sequences in the sample. The genes are TRBV18 and TRBJ2-1; tentatively, D is TRBD2 (6 bases). CDR3 size: 13 residues. CDR1 is KGHSH and CDR2 is LQKENI in the germline V gene. V was clipped by 6 bases and J by 4 bases, with 10 bases between them. CDR3 coding DNA: TGTGCCAGCTCGCCGGGACTGTACAATGAGCAGTTCTTC. Residues: CASSPGLYNEQFF.

V usage is TRBV7-9 and J usage is TRBJ2-2; no reliable D call. There are 15 residues in the CDR3. CDR1 SEHNR and CDR2 FQNEAQ come from the germline V gene (reference sequence). Trimming stripped 1 base from V and 7 bases from J, with 13 bases between. The CDR3 sequence: CASSLGGTPVGELFF. CDR3 nucleotide sequence: TGTGCCAGCAGCTTAGGGGGAACTCCAGTCGGGGAGCTGTTTTTT.

V usage is TRBV15 and J usage is TRBJ1-1; D is ambiguous. With 1 base removed from V and 7 bases from J, the gap between germline ends came to 10 bases. This CDR3 comprises 13 residues. Germline CDR1 is LNHNV and CDR2 is YYDKDF (reference sequence). CDR3 in amino acids: CATSRGIGVEAFF. The CDR3 region has the DNA TGTGCCACCAGCAGAGGGATTGGAGTTGAAGCTTTCTTT.

The chain uses TRBV18 and TRBJ2-1; 11 bases fit TRBD2. Germline V gene data show CDR1 as KGHSH and CDR2 as LQKENI. The J segment lost 4 bases and the V segment lost 6 bases, leaving 5 bases of the junction unmatched. The CDR3 is 15 amino acids. The CDR3 nucleotides read TGTGCCAGCTCTCAGGGACTAGCGGATTACAATGAGCAGTTCTTC. Translating gives CASSQGLADYNEQFF.

The V and J genes are TRBV2 and TRBJ2-5; perhaps TRBD1 as D (6 bases). Trimming removed 4 bases from V and 5 bases from J, with 17 bases in between. The CDR3 is 15 residues long. Germline CDR1 and CDR2: SNHLY and FYNNEI. CDR3 DNA: TGTGCCAGCAGTGGACGTCCTGGGGGCTGGGAGACCCAGTACTTC. This sequence encodes CASSGRPGGWETQYF.